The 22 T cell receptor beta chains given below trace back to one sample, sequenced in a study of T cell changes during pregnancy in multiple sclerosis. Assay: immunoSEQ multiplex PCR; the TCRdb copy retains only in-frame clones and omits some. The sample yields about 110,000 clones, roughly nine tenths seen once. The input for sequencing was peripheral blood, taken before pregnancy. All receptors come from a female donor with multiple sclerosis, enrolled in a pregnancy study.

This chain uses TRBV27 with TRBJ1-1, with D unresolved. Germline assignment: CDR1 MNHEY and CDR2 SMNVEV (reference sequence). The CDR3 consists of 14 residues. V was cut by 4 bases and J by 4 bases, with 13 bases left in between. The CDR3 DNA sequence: TGTGCCAGCAGTTACCGGGATATCGGCACTGAAGCTTTCTTT. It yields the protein CASSYRDIGTEAFF.

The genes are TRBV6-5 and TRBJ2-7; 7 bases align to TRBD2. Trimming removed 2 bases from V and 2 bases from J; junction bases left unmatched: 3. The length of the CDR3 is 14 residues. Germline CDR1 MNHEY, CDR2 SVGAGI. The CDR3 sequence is CASSYTSATYEQYF. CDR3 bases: TGTGCCAGCAGTTACACTAGCGCCACCTACGAGCAGTACTTC.

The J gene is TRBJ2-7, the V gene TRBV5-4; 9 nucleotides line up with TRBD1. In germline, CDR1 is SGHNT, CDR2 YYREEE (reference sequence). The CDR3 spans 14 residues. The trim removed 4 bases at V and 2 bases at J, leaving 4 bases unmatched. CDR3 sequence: CASSPGTGTYEQYF. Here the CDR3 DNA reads TGTGCCAGCAGCCCCGGGACAGGGACCTACGAGCAGTACTTC.

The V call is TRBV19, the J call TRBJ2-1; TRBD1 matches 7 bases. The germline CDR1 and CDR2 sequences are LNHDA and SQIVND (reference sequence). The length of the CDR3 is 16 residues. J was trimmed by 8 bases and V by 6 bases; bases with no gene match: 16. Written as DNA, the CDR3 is TGTGCCAGTAGACCGGTTTCCGGGACAGAAGTCGATGAGCAGTTCTTC. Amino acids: CASRPVSGTEVDEQFF.

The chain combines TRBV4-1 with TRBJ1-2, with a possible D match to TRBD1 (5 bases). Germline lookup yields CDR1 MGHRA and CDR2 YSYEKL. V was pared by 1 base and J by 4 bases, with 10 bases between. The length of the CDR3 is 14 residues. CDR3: CASSQGGTAYGYTF. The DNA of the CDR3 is TGCGCCAGCAGCCAAGGGGGCACTGCCTATGGCTACACCTTC.

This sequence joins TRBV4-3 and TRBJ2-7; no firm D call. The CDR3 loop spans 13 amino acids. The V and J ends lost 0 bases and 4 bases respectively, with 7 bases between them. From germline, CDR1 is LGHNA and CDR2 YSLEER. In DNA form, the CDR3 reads TGCGCCAGCAGCCAAGACAGGCTATACGAGCAGTACTTC. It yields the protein CASSQDRLYEQYF.

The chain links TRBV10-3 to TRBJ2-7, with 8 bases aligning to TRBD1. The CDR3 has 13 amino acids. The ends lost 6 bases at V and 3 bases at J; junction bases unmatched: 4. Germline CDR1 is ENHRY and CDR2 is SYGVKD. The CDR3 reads CAISPGQVYEQYF. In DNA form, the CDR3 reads TGTGCCATCAGCCCGGGACAGGTCTACGAGCAGTACTTC.

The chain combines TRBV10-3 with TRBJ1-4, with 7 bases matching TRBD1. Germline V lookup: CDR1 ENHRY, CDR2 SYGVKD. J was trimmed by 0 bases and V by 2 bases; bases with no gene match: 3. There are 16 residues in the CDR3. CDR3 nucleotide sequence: TGTGCCATCAGTGAGGGACAGGCTGCAACTAATGAAAAACTGTTTTTT. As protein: CAISEGQAATNEKLFF.

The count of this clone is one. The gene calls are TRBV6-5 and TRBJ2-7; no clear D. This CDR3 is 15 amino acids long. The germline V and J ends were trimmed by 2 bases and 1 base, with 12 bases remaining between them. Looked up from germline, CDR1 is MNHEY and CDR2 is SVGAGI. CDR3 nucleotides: TGTGCCAGCAGTTACGGGCTAACCTTATCCTACGAGCAGTACTTC. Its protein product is CASSYGLTLSYEQYF.

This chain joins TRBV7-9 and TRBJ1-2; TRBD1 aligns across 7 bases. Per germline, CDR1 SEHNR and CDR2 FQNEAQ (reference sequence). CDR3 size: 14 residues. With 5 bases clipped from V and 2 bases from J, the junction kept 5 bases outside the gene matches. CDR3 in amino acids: CASSRGTANYGYTF. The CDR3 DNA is TGTGCCAGCAGCCGTGGGACAGCCAACTATGGCTACACCTTC.

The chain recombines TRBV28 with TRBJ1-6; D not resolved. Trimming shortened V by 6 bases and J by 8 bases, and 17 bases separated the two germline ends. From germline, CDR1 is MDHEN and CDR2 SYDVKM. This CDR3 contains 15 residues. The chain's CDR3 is CASSPEHLVYSPLHF. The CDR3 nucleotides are TGTGCCAGCAGCCCTGAACACCTTGTGTATTCACCCCTCCACTTT. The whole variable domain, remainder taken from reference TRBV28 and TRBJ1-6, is DVKVTQSSRYLVKRTGEKVFLECVQDMDHENMFWYRQDPGLGLRLIYFSYDVKMKEKGDIPEGYSVSREKKERFSLILESASTNQTSMYLCASSPEHLVYSPLHFGNGTRLTVT.

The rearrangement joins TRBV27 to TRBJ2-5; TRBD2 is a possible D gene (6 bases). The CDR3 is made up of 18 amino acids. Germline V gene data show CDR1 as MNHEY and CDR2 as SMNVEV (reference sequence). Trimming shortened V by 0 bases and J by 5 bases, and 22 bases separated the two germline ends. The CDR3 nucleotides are TGTGCCAGCAGTTTATCGGAAAAGGGAGGAACTTTAGGGGAGACCCAGTACTTC. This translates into CASSLSEKGGTLGETQYF.

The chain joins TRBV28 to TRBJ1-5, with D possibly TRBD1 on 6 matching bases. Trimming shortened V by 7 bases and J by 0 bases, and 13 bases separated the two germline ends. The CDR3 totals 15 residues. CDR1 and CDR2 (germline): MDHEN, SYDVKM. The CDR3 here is CASTQGQYSNQPQHF. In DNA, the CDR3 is TGTGCCAGCACCCAAGGACAGTATAGCAATCAGCCCCAGCATTTT.

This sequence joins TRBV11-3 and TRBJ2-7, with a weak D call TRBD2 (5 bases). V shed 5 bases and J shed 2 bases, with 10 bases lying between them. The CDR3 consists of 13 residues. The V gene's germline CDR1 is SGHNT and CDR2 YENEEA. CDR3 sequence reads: CASSQDFPYEQYF. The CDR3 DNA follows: TGTGCCAGCAGCCAGGACTTCCCCTACGAGCAGTACTTC.

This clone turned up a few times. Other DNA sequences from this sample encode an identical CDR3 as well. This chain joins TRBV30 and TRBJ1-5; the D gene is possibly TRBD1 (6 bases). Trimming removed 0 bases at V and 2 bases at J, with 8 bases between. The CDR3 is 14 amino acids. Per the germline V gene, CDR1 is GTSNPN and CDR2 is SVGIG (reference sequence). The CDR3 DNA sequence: TGTGCCTGGAGTGTTAGACAGGGCAATCAGCCCCAGCATTTT. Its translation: CAWSVRQGNQPQHF.

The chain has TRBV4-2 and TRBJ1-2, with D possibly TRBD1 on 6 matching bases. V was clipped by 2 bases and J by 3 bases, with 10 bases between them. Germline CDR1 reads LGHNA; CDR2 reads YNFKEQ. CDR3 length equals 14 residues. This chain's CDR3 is CASSQRDTHYGYTF. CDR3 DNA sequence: TGTGCCAGCAGCCAACGGGACACCCACTATGGCTACACCTTC.

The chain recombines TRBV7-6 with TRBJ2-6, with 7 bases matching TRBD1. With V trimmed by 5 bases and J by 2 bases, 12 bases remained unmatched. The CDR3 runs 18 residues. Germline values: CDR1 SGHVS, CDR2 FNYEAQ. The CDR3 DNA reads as TGTGCCAGCAGCATGAGACAGGGACCGATTACTGGGGCCAACGTCCTGACTTTC. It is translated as CASSMRQGPITGANVLTF.

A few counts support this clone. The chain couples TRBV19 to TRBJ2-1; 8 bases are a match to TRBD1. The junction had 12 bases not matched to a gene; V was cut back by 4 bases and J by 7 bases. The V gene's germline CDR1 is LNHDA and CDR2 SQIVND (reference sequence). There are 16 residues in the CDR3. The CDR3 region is CASSTLPGQAVNEQFF. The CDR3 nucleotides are TGTGCCAGTAGTACCCTGCCGGGACAGGCAGTTAATGAGCAGTTCTTC.

The CDR3 DNA sequence: TGCAGCGTTGTGGGGGGGCCGGTTTATGGCTACACCTTC. Protein product: CSVVGGPVYGYTF. The genes are TRBV29-1 and TRBJ1-2, with D maybe TRBD1 (6 bases). Germline V gene sequence: CDR1 SQVTM, CDR2 ANQGSEA. V was trimmed by 4 bases and J by 5 bases, leaving 14 bases between them. This CDR3 spans 13 amino acids. The entire variable domain, with the rest obtained from reference TRBV29-1 and TRBJ1-2, is as follows: SAVISQKPSRDICQRGTSLTIQCQVDSQVTMMFWYRQQPGQSLTLIATANQGSEATYESGFVIDKFPISRPNLTFSTLTVSNMSPEDSSIYLCSVVGGPVYGYTFGSGTRLTVV.

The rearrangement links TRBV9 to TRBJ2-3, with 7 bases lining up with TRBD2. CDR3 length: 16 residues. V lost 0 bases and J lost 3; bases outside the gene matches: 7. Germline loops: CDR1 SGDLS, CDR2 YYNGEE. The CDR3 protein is CASSVGGGTVTDTQYF. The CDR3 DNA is TGTGCCAGCAGCGTAGGGGGAGGGACTGTGACAGATACGCAGTATTTT.

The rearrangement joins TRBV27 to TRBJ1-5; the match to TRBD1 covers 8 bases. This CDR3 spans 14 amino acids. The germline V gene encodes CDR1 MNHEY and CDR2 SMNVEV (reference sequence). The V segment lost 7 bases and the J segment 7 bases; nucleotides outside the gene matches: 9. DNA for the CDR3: TGTGCCAGCAATTCGCAGGGGGCGGGACAGCCCCAGCATTTT. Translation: CASNSQGAGQPQHF.

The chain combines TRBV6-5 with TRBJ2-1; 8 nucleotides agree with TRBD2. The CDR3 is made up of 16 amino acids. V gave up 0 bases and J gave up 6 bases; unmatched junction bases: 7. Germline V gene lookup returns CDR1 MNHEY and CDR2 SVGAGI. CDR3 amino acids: CASSYSRSGSSNEQFF. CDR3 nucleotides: TGTGCCAGCAGTTACTCGAGGAGCGGGAGCTCCAATGAGCAGTTCTTC.